These 12 T cell receptor beta chains were all obtained from the same sample, sequenced in a study of T cells in Graves' hyperthyroidism and ophthalmopathy. RNA transcripts gave rise to amplified TCR beta CDR3 regions. The primer set for the first-round RT-PCR of the TCR CDR3 was HTBI. Each CDR3 protein gets one entry after TCRdb re-called the multiplex PCR reads with MiXCR. The sample yields fewer than 550,000 distinct CDR3 sequences, approximately 25% seen once. Sequencing was performed on blood. The source of these receptors is a woman aged 25 to 39 with Graves' ophthalmopathy.

This clonotype appeared many times. This chain connects TRBV10-2 to TRBJ1-2, with TRBD1 as a possible D gene (5 bases). Germline V gives CDR1 WSHSY, CDR2 SAAADI. The length of the CDR3 is 15 residues. V lost 6 bases and J 4 bases, leaving 18 bases between the germline ends. The CDR3 nucleotides read TGCGCCAGCAGGGCGATGAGGACTGGGGCCTATGGCTACACCTTC. This gives the protein CASRAMRTGAYGYTF.

This clonotype was seen ten or more times. J is TRBJ2-5 and V is TRBV2; D might be TRBD1 (5 bases). Trimming removed 2 bases at V and 4 bases at J, with 8 bases between. This CDR3 has 13 residues. Germline-derived CDR1 and CDR2 are SNHLY and FYNNEI. CDR3 DNA: TGTGCCAGCAGTGAACCCCAGGGAGAGACCCAGTACTTC. Protein: CASSEPQGETQYF.

There are many counts of this clonotype. The genes are TRBV12-5 and TRBJ2-2; D unclear. CDR1 is LGHNT, CDR2 FRNRAP, per germline. This CDR3 comprises 13 residues. V dropped 0 bases and J dropped 2 bases, with 1 base sitting between them. CDR3 sequence (DNA): TGTGCTAGTGGTTTGGTTAACACCGGGGAGCTGTTTTTT. Amino acids: CASGLVNTGELFF.

This clonotype was counted between two and nine times. This rearrangement joins TRBV12-3 or TRBV12-4 to TRBJ2-7; no reliable D call. The length of the CDR3 is 12 residues. The V end lost 2 bases, the J end lost 6 bases, and 8 bases lay between the germline ends. The CDR3 protein is CASSLIRFEQYF. CDR3 sequence (DNA): TGTGCCAGCAGTTTAATCCGTTTCGAGCAGTACTTC.

This clonotype was picked up many times. CDR3 nucleotide sequence: TGTGCCAGCAGTTACCGCCTTGAAACCGGGACGGAATTGAACACTGAAGCTTTCTTT. It yields the protein CASSYRLETGTELNTEAFF. J is TRBJ1-1 and V is TRBV6-2 or TRBV6-3, with D maybe TRBD1 (5 bases). The CDR3 extends over 19 amino acids. V was pared by 2 bases and J by 0 bases, with 22 bases between. The germline gives CDR1 MNHEY, CDR2 SVGEGT.

This clonotype came up many times. The V and J genes are TRBV27 and TRBJ2-2; 16 bases match TRBD2. This CDR3 comprises 20 residues. The J segment lost 4 bases and the V segment lost 1 base, leaving 9 bases of the junction unmatched. Germline-derived CDR1 and CDR2 are MNHEY and SMNVEV (reference sequence). The CDR3, as DNA: TGTGCCAGCAGTTTATACCGACCGGGACTAGCGGGGGGGGGCACCGGGGAGCTGTTTTTT. Its protein product is CASSLYRPGLAGGGTGELFF.

V usage is TRBV28 and J usage is TRBJ1-3, with D uncertain. The CDR3 covers 18 residues. Looked up from germline, CDR1 is MDHEN and CDR2 is SYDVKM. V was pared by 1 base and J by 4 bases, with 20 bases between. CDR3 sequence: CASSLSSFEAGDGNTIYF. The CDR3 region has the DNA TGTGCCAGCAGTTTATCTTCCTTTGAGGCGGGAGACGGAAACACCATATATTTT.

In its sample, this clonotype was seen many times. J is TRBJ2-5 and V is TRBV15; D perhaps matches TRBD2 (7 bases). This CDR3 has 15 residues. Germline assignment: CDR1 LNHNV and CDR2 YYDKDF (reference sequence). Deletions cut 0 bases from V and 6 bases from J, with 14 bases between. For the CDR3, the DNA is TGTGCCACCAGCAGAGATACCGGGGGGCGGAAGACCCAGTACTTC. Protein sequence: CATSRDTGGRKTQYF.

This clonotype was recorded many times. V is TRBV6-5 and J is TRBJ1-1, with D tentatively TRBD1 (5 bases). The germline V and J ends were trimmed by 2 bases and 10 bases, with 14 bases remaining between them. Germline CDR1 is MNHEY and CDR2 is SVGAGI. The CDR3 spans 13 residues. CDR3 in amino acids: CASSYPQGKSAFF. The CDR3 nucleotides are TGTGCCAGCAGTTACCCTCAGGGAAAGTCAGCTTTCTTT.

This clonotype was counted many times. The chain has TRBV9 and TRBJ1-2; D remains unclear. V was pared by 2 bases and J by 0 bases, with 5 bases between. The germline CDR1 and CDR2 sequences are SGDLS and YYNGEE. The CDR3 is 13 residues long. CDR3 DNA: TGTGCCAGCAGCGTCGGACCTAACTATGGCTACACCTTC. Amino acids: CASSVGPNYGYTF. Complete variable domain (other parts from reference TRBV9 and TRBJ1-2): DSGVTQTPKHLITATGQRVTLRCSPRSGDLSVYWYQQSLDQGLQFLIQYYNGEERAKGNILERFSAQQFPDLHSELNLSSLELGDSALYFCASSVGPNYGYTFGSGTRLTVV.

This clonotype was counted ten times or more. V and J are TRBV6-2 or TRBV6-3 and TRBJ2-7; tentatively, D is TRBD2 (7 bases). Trimming stripped 5 bases from V and 7 bases from J, with 21 bases between. Germline V gene sequence: CDR1 MNHEY, CDR2 SVGEGT. The length of the CDR3 is 15 residues. The CDR3 is CASSLFAGALSEQYF. As DNA, the CDR3 is TGTGCCAGCAGTCTCTTCGCGGGGGCTTTAAGTGAGCAGTACTTC.

The sample holds many counts of this clonotype. The rearrangement joins TRBV30 to TRBJ1-1; 9 nucleotides agree with TRBD1. The CDR3 extends over 18 amino acids. The V gene's germline CDR1 is GTSNPN and CDR2 SVGIG (reference sequence). Losses at the gene ends were 2 bases for V and 2 bases for J; bases not matched to a gene: 15. The CDR3 sequence: CAWSRFGTGQRENTEAFF. The CDR3, as DNA: TGTGCCTGGAGTAGGTTTGGGACAGGGCAAAGGGAAAACACTGAAGCTTTCTTT.